This paragraph reports one TCR beta chain. The data belong to a study of T cell clonotyping in hematopoietic cell transplantation. Profiling relied on immunoSEQ multiplex PCR, and the TCRdb table lists in-frame clones only, not all of them. This table has around 6,000 clones, roughly 70% appearing once. CDR3 size: 15 residues. V was trimmed by 3 bases and J by 5 bases, leaving 19 bases between them. Germline loops: CDR1 SQVTM, CDR2 ANQGSEA. This TCR was sampled from a male patient aged 45 to 59 who had an allogeneic stem cell transplant from an unrelated donor, so the T cells may come from the graft donor. Some clones in this sample may be carry-over from other donors' samples. This specimen consisted of PBMCs, obtained 180 days after allogeneic stem cell transplant. The rearrangement uses TRBV29-1 and TRBJ1-2; tentatively, D is TRBD1 (5 bases). CDR3 nucleotides: TGCAGCGTTGAGGGATGGGGCACGTACGAATATGGCTACACCTTC. It specifies CSVEGWGTYEYGYTF.